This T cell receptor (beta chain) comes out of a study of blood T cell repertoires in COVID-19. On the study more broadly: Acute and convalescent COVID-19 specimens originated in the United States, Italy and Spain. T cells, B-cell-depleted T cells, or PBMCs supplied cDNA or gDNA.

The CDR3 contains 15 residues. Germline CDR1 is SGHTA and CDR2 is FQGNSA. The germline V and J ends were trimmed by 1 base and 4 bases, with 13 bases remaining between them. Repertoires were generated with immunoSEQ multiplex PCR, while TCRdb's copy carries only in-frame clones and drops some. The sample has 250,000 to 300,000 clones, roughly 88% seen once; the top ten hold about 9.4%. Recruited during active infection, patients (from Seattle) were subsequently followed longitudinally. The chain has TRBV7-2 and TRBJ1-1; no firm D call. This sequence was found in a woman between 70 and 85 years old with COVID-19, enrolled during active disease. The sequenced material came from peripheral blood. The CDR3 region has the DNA TGTGCCAGCAGCTTAGAGGCGGGGAGGACCACTGAAGCTTTCTTT. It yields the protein CASSLEAGRTTEAFF.